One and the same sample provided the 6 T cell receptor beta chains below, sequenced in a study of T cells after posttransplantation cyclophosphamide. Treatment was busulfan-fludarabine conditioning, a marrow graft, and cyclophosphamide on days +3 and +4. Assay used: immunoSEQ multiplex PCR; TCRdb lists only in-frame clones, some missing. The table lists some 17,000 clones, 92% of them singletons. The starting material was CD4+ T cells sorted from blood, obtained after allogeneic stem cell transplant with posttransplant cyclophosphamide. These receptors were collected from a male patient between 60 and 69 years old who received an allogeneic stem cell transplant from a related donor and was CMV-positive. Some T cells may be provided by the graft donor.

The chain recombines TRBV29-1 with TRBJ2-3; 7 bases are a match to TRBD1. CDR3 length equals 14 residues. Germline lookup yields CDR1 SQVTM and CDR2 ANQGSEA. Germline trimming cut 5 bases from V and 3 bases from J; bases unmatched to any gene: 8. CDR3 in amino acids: CSVLGGMDTDTQYF. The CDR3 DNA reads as TGCAGCGTTCTAGGGGGCATGGATACAGATACGCAGTATTTT.

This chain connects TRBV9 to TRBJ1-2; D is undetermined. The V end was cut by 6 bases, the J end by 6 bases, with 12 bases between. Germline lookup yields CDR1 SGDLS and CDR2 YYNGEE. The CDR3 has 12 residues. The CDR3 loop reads CASNLGRDGYTF. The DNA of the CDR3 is TGTGCCAGCAACCTCGGGAGGGATGGCTACACCTTC.

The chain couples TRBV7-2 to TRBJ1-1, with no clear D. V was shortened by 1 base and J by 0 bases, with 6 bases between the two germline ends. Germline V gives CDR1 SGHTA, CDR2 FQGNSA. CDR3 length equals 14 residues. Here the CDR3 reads CASSLGHMNTEAFF. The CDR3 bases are TGTGCCAGCAGCTTAGGCCACATGAACACTGAAGCTTTCTTT. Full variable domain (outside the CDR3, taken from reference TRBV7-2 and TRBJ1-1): GAGVSQSPSNKVTEKGKDVELRCDPISGHTALYWYRQSLGQGLEFLIYFQGNSAPDKSGLPSDRFSAERTGGSVSTLTIQRTQQEDSAVYLCASSLGHMNTEAFFGQGTRLTVV.

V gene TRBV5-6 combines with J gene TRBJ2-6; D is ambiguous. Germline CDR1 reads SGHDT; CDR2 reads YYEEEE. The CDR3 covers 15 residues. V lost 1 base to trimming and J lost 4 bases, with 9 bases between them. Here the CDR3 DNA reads TGTGCCAGCAGCTTGACTCAAACCGGGGCCAACGTCCTGACTTTC. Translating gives CASSLTQTGANVLTF.

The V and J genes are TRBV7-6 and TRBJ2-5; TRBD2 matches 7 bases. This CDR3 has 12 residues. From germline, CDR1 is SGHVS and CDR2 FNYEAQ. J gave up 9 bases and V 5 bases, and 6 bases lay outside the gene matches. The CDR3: CASSRSGEAQYF. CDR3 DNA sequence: TGTGCCAGCAGCAGAAGCGGGGAGGCCCAGTACTTC.

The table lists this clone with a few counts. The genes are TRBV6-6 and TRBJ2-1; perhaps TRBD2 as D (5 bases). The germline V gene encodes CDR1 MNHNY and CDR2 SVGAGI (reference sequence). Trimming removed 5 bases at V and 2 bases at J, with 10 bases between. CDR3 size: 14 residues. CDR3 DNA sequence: TGTGCCAGCAGTCCAACCGGGACCTACAATGAGCAGTTCTTC. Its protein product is CASSPTGTYNEQFF.